A selection of T cell receptor beta chains follows, all from one sample in a study of blood T cell repertoires in COVID-19. The data were produced by immunoSEQ multiplex PCR, yet TCRdb's version contains in-frame clones alone and is incomplete. In the table there are fewer than 250,000 clones, roughly 86% of which are singletons. Sequencing input: peripheral blood. The source is a man aged 55-75 years with acute or convalescent COVID-19. CDR3s include the opening cysteine and the closing phenylalanine or tryptophan. A D gene is named only where the DNA matches it firmly. The size entry is marked missing in some rows and otherwise reads once, few, many or a size class.

J gene	clone size	D gene	V gene	CDR3 protein	CDR3 DNA
TRBJ2-1	few	TRBD2	TRBV6-2/TRBV6-3	CASSQPSGPNYNEQFF	TGTGCCAGCAGTCAACCTAGCGGTCCAAACTACAATGAGCAGTTCTTC
TRBJ2-1	NA	NA	TRBV5-6	CASSFTDYNEQFF	TGTGCCAGCAGCTTTACAGACTACAATGAGCAGTTCTTC
TRBJ2-7	NA	TRBD1	TRBV5-5	CASSLRDSVSYEQYF	TGTGCCAGCAGCCTCCGGGACAGCGTCTCCTACGAGCAGTACTTC
TRBJ2-7	NA	TRBD1	TRBV6-6	CASSSDRGRLGDEQYF	TGTGCCAGCAGTTCCGACAGGGGGCGACTGGGGGACGAGCAGTACTTC
TRBJ2-5	once	NA	TRBV9	CASSVEPGQETQYF	TGTGCCAGCAGCGTAGAGCCGGGACAAGAGACCCAGTACTTC
TRBJ1-4	NA	TRBD1	TRBV28	CASSAPRDRGNEKLFF	TGTGCCAGCAGTGCACCCCGGGACAGGGGGAATGAAAAACTGTTTTTT
TRBJ2-7	once	TRBD2	TRBV10-3	CAQPGVAGDPVSYEQYF	TGTGCCCAGCCTGGGGTAGCGGGGGACCCCGTCTCCTACGAGCAGTACTTC
TRBJ2-2	NA	TRBD1	TRBV6-5	CASLTGVNTGELFF	TGTGCCAGCCTGACAGGGGTGAACACCGGGGAGCTGTTTTTT
TRBJ2-2	NA	NA	TRBV19	CASSIVGALNTGELFF	TGTGCCAGTAGTATAGTTGGGGCTCTAAACACCGGGGAGCTGTTTTTT
TRBJ2-3	NA	TRBD2	TRBV19	CASKDLGRGAPDTQYF	TGTGCCAGTAAGGACCTGGGGCGGGGGGCCCCAGATACGCAGTATTTT
TRBJ2-2	once	TRBD1	TRBV6-5	CASSKGTGTGELFF	TGTGCCAGCAGCAAAGGGACAGGCACCGGGGAGCTGTTTTTT
TRBJ1-1	NA	NA	TRBV10-3	CAISESTVLNTEAFF	TGTGCCATCAGTGAGTCGACAGTACTGAACACTGAAGCTTTCTTT
TRBJ2-1	NA	TRBD2	TRBV10-1	CASSDLAGGDNEQFF	TGCGCCAGCAGTGACCTAGCGGGGGGTGATAATGAGCAGTTCTTC
TRBJ2-1	once	NA	TRBV11-2	CASSPSPAGYQVEQFF	TGTGCCAGCAGCCCAAGCCCGGCAGGGTATCAGGTTGAGCAGTTCTTC
TRBJ1-1	NA	NA	TRBV6-5	CASSFVRGTSEAFF	TGTGCCAGCAGTTTTGTGCGGGGGACTTCTGAAGCTTTCTTT
TRBJ1-5	NA	NA	TRBV6-2/TRBV6-3	CASSYSMESGPYAQPQHF	TGTGCCAGCAGTTACTCGATGGAGTCAGGGCCCTATGCCCAGCCCCAGCATTTT
TRBJ1-1	NA	NA	TRBV5-4	CASSSPQVNTEAFF	TGTGCCAGCAGCTCGCCACAGGTGAACACTGAAGCTTTCTTT
TRBJ2-5	many	NA	TRBV4-2	CASSQARGASETQYF	TGTGCCAGCAGCCAAGCACGGGGGGCTTCGGAGACCCAGTACTTC
TRBJ1-2	once	NA	TRBV2	CASTLQGRYGYTF	TGTGCCAGCACACTACAGGGTCGCTATGGCTACACCTTC
TRBJ2-3	NA	TRBD2	TRBV5-3	CARSSLAGGTSTDTQYF	TGTGCCAGAAGCTCACTAGCGGGGGGGACTAGCACAGATACGCAGTATTTT
TRBJ2-1	NA	NA	TRBV7-3	CASKLQGTNAQFF	TGTGCCAGCAAACTTCAGGGGACCAACGCGCAGTTCTTC
TRBJ2-7	once	NA	TRBV11-2	CASSPASTAYEQYF	TGTGCCAGCAGCCCCGCGAGTACAGCCTACGAGCAGTACTTC
TRBJ2-3	once	NA	TRBV11-2	CASSLEGQSTDTQYF	TGTGCCAGCAGCTTAGAAGGACAGAGCACAGATACGCAGTATTTT
TRBJ2-3	NA	NA	TRBV16	CASSQSAWRGTDTQYF	TGTGCCAGCAGCCAATCTGCCTGGAGGGGAACAGATACGCAGTATTTT
TRBJ2-3	NA	TRBD2	TRBV3-1/TRBV3-2	CASSQENGRGRDTQYF	TGTGCCAGCAGCCAAGAGAACGGGAGGGGGAGAGATACGCAGTATTTT
TRBJ2-5	NA	TRBD1	TRBV6-2/TRBV6-3	CASSPLQGVGTQYF	TGTGCCAGCAGTCCCCTGCAGGGGGTCGGGACCCAGTACTTC
TRBJ1-6	NA	TRBD1	TRBV4-3	CASSVLQGQGNSPLHF	TGCGCCAGCAGCGTTCTACAGGGACAGGGGAATTCACCCCTCCACTTT
TRBJ1-1	NA	NA	TRBV5-4	CASSLWALIGTEAFF	TGTGCCAGCAGCTTGTGGGCGTTGATCGGCACTGAAGCTTTCTTT
TRBJ2-5	NA	NA	TRBV11-3	CASSLGPNQETQYF	TGTGCCAGCAGCTTAGGTCCAAACCAAGAGACCCAGTACTTC
TRBJ2-5	NA	TRBD2	TRBV28	CASSSGTRGETQYF	TGTGCCAGCAGTTCCGGGACTAGAGGGGAGACCCAGTACTTC
TRBJ2-2	NA	NA	TRBV7-2	CASSLEVAGELFF	TGTGCCAGCAGCTTAGAGGTAGCGGGGGAGCTGTTTTTT
TRBJ1-1	NA	TRBD1	TRBV7-2	CASSSHGTGNTEAFF	TGTGCCAGCAGCTCACACGGGACAGGGAACACTGAAGCTTTCTTT
TRBJ1-1	NA	NA	TRBV7-9	CASSVSEAFF	TGTGCCAGCAGCGTCAGTGAAGCTTTCTTT
TRBJ2-3	NA	TRBD2	TRBV5-4	CASSLATTSGGDTQYF	TGTGCCAGCAGCTTGGCGACCACTAGCGGGGGTGATACGCAGTATTTT
TRBJ1-6	once	NA	TRBV5-1	CASSARAGISPLHF	TGCGCCAGCAGCGCCCGGGCAGGGATTTCACCCCTCCACTTT
TRBJ2-3	few	TRBD2	TRBV11-2	CASSLDVSGGTDTQYF	TGTGCCAGCAGCTTAGATGTTAGCGGGGGCACAGATACGCAGTATTTT
TRBJ2-1	NA	TRBD2	TRBV5-1	CASSLAGGASSYNEQFF	TGCGCCAGCAGCTTGGCCGGGGGGGCGTCCTCCTACAATGAGCAGTTCTTC